This TCR beta chain was identified in a study of blood T cells in healthy people across ages. General study points: With age, beta diversity per million T cells declined roughly linearly, significantly by about 40.

The authors ran a second PCR of roughly 6 to 12 cycles using a sample-barcoded 5' primer and a J-beta primer mix. One entry per CDR3 protein results from TCRdb running MiXCR on the 5' RACE reads. This sample carries approximately 600,000 distinct CDR3 sequences, about 54% of them seen once, and the ten largest clones take over 30%. This clonotype appeared a single time. Its cognate antigen is unknown. Germline is not matched at one junction end, which may reflect a read error. There were at least 6 micrograms of total RNA extracted from every sample. The CDR3 contains 16 residues. Per the germline V gene, CDR1 is MNHNS and CDR2 is SASEGT.

Sequenced sample: blood. The TCR was taken from a man aged 55 to 69 in good health. V and J are TRBV6-1 and TRBJ2-7; 12 bases line up with TRBD1. The chain's CDR3 is CASREAGTGGGYEQYF. The DNA of the CDR3 is TGTGCCAGCAGAGAAGCCGGGACAGGGGGCGGGTACGAGCAGTACTTC.